The entry below gives a single T cell receptor beta chain sequence along with its context. A much larger clone differs from this one at a single base, so this may be a read error. These data are taken from a study of T cells in Graves' hyperthyroidism and ophthalmopathy. The study defined stable Graves' hyperthyroidism as no ophthalmopathy progression within 18 months. Authors of the study amplified TCR beta CDR3 regions from RNA transcripts. During a first-round RT-PCR of the TCR CDR3, the HTBI primer set was used. TCRdb passed the multiplex PCR reads through MiXCR, listing each CDR3 protein once. The table records roughly 700,000 distinct CDR3 sequences, approximately 15% of them present only once. The CDR3 has 15 residues. Unmatched junction bases numbered 9, after V lost 7 bases and J lost 10 bases. Germline V lookup: CDR1 MNHNS, CDR2 SASEGT.

Source material: blood. The sequence was collected from a woman aged 18 to 35 with Graves' hyperthyroidism. The chain uses TRBV6-1 and TRBJ2-1, with TRBD2 matching 14 bases. CDR3 DNA sequence: TGTGCCAGCACACCGGGACTAGCGGGGGCACGGGAGCAGTTCTTC. It translates to CASTPGLAGAREQFF.